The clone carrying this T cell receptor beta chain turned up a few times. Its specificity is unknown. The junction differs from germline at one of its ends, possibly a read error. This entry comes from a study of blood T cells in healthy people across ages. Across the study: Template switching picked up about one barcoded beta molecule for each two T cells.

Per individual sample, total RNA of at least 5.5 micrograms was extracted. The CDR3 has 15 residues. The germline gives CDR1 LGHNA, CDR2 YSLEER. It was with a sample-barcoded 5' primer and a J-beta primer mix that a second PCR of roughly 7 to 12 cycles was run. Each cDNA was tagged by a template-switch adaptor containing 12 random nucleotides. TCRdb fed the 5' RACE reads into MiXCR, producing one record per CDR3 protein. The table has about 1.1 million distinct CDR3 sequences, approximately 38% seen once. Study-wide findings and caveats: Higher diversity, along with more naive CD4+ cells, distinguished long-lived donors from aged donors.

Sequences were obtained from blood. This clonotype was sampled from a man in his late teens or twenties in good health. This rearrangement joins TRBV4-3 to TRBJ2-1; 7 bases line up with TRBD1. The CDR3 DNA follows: TGCGCCAGCAGTCAAGGTTCGGACAGGCACAATGAGCAGTTCTTC. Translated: CASSQGSDRHNEQFF.